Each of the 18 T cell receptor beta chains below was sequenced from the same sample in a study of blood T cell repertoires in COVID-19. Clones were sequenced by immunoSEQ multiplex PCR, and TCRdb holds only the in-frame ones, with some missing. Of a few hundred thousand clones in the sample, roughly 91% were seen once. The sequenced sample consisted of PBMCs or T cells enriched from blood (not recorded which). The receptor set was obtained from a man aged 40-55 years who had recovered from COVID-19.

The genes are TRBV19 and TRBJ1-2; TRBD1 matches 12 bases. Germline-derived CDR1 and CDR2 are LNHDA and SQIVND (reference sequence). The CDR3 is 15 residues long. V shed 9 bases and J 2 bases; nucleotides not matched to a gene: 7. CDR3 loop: CASSGTGGTNYGYTF. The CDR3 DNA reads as TGTGCCAGCAGCGGGACAGGGGGCACCAACTATGGCTACACCTTC.

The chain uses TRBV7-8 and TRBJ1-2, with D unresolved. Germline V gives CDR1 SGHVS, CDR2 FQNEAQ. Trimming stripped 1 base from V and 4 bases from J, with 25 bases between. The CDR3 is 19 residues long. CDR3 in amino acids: CASSLVLNFESLLGYGYTF. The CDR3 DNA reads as TGTGCCAGCAGCTTAGTTTTGAATTTTGAGAGCCTCCTCGGCTATGGCTACACCTTC.

The CDR3 loop is CASSLSITALVAELFF. For the CDR3, the DNA is TGTGCCAGCAGCTTGTCCATAACGGCACTTGTCGCGGAACTGTTTTTT. The V and J genes are TRBV5-6 and TRBJ1-4; D is ambiguous. Germline V lookup: CDR1 SGHDT, CDR2 YYEEEE. V lost 1 base, J lost 12 bases, and 22 bases lay in between. The CDR3 covers 16 residues.

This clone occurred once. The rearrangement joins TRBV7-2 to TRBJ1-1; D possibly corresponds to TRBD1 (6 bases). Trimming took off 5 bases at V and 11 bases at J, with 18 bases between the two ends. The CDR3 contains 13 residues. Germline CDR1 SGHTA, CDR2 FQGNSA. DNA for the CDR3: TGTGCCAGCAGCCTCAACCCCCGGCAGGGGGCTTTCTTT. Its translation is CASSLNPRQGAFF.

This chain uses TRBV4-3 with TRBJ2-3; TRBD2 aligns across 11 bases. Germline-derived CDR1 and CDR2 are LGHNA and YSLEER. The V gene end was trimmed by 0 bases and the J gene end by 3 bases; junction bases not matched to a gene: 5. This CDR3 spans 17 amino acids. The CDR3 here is CASSQEPRTSGTDTQYF. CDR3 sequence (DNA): TGCGCCAGCAGCCAAGAGCCCCGGACTAGCGGGACAGATACGCAGTATTTT.

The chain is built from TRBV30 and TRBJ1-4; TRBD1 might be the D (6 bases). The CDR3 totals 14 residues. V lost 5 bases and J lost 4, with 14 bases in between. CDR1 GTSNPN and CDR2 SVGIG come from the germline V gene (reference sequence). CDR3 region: CAWAGDRFNEKLFF. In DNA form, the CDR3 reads TGTGCCTGGGCAGGGGACCGGTTTAATGAAAAACTGTTTTTT.

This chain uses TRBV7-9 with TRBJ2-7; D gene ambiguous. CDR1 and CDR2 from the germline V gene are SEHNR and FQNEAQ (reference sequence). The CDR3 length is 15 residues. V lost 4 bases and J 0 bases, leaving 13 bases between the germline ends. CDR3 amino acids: CASSYEVRSSYEQYF. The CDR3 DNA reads TGTGCCAGCAGCTACGAGGTCCGGAGCTCCTACGAGCAGTACTTC.

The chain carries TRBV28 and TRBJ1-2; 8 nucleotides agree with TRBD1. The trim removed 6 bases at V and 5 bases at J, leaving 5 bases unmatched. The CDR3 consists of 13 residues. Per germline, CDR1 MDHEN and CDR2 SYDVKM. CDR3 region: CASSSTGGYGYTF. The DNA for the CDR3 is TGTGCCAGCAGCTCTACAGGGGGTTATGGCTACACCTTC.

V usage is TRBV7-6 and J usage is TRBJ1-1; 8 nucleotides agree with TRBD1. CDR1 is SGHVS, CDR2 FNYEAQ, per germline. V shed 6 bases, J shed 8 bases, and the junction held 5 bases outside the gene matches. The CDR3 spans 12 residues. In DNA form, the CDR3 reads TGTGCCAGCAGACCGGCAGGGGGCGAAGCTTTCTTT. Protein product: CASRPAGGEAFF. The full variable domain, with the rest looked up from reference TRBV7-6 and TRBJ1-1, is GAGVSQSPRYKVTKRGQDVALRCDPISGHVSLYWYRQALGQGPEFLTYFNYEAQQDKSGLPNDRFSAERPEGSISTLTIQRTEQRDSAMYRCASRPAGGEAFFGQGTRLTVV.

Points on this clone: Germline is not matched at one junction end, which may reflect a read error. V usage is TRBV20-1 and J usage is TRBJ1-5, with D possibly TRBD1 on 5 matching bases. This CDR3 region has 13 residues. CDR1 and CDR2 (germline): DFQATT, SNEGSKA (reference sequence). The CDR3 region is CSASPGGNRPQHF. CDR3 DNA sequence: TGCAGTGCTAGTCCCGGGGGTAATCGGCCCCAGCATTTT.

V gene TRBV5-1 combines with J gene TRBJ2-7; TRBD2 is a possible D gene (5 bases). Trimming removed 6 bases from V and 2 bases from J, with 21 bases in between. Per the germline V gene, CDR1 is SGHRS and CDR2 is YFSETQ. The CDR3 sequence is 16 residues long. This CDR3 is CASTPTGGVKPYEQYF. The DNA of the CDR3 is TGCGCCAGCACCCCAACTGGAGGAGTGAAACCCTACGAGCAGTACTTC.

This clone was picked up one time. CDR3 region: CASSLVVPGTSTDTQYF. CDR3 DNA: TGCGCCAGCAGCTTGGTTGTGCCGGGAACCAGCACAGATACGCAGTATTTT. The rearrangement joins TRBV5-1 to TRBJ2-3, with D possibly TRBD2 on 5 matching bases. The CDR3 length is 17 residues. Germline V gene sequence: CDR1 SGHRS, CDR2 YFSETQ. V was cut by 0 bases and J by 0 bases, with 14 bases left in between.

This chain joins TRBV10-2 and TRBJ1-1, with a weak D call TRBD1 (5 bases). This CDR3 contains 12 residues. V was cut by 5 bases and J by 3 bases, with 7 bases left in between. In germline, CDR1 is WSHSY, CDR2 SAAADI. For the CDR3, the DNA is TGCGCCAGCAGTCAGGGTCACACTGAAGCTTTCTTT. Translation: CASSQGHTEAFF.

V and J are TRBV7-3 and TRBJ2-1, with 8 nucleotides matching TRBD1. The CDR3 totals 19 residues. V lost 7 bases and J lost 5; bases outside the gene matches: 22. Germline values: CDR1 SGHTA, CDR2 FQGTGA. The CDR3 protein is CASNQPGQGATSVHNEQFF. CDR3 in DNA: TGTGCCAGCAACCAACCCGGGCAGGGGGCTACCAGTGTACACAATGAGCAGTTCTTC.

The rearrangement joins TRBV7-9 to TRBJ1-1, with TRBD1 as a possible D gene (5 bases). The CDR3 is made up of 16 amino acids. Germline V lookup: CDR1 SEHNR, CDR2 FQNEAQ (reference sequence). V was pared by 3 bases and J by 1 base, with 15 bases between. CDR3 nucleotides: TGTGCCAGCAGCTTGGGGCCCGCCCCCCAGAACACTGAAGCTTTCTTT. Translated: CASSLGPAPQNTEAFF. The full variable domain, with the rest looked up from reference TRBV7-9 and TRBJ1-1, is DTGVSQNPRHKITKRGQNVTFRCDPISEHNRLYWYRQTLGQGPEFLTYFQNEAQLEKSRLLSDRFSAERPKGSFSTLEIQRTEQGDSAMYLCASSLGPAPQNTEAFFGQGTRLTVV.

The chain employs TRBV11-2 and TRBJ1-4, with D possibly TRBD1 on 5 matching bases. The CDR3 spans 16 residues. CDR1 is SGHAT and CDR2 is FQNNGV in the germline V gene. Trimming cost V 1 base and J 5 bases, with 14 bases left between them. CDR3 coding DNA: TGTGCCAGCAGCTTAGCCTCGGGGGAGGGGAATGAAAAACTGTTTTTT. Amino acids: CASSLASGEGNEKLFF.

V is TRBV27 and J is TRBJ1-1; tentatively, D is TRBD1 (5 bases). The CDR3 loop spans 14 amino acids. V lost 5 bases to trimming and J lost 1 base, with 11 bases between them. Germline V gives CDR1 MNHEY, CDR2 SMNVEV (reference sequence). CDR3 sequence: CASSQRGSNTEAFF. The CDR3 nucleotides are TGTGCCAGCAGTCAACGGGGGTCGAACACTGAAGCTTTCTTT.

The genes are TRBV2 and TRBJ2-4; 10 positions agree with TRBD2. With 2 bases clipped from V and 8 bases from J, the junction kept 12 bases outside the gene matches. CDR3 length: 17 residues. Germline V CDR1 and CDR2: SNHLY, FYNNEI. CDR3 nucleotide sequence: TGTGCCAGCAGTGAAAGGGCTAGCGGGAGCCTTATGGACATTCAGTACTTC. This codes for CASSERASGSLMDIQYF. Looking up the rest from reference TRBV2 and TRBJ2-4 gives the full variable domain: EPEVTQTPSHQVTQMGQEVILRCVPISNHLYFYWYRQILGQKVEFLVSFYNNEISEKSEIFDDQFSVERPDGSNFTLKIRSTKLEDSAMYFCASSERASGSLMDIQYFGAGTRLSVL.